These T cell receptor beta chains were read from a single sample in a study of cytomegalovirus exposure and HLA in healthy donors. Sequencing was performed with immunoSEQ multiplex PCR; in TCRdb, only in-frame clones are kept and a portion is missing. Of more than 50,000 clones in the sample, roughly 70% were seen once. The sample was PBMCs. The receptors shown here come from a woman aged 55-69 years in good health and CMV-seropositive. CDR3s include the opening cysteine and the closing phenylalanine or tryptophan. The D gene is left open where the match is weak. Rows may omit the clone size; those that give it use once, few, many or a size class.

d_gene	v_gene	j_gene	abundance	CDR3nt	CDR3aa
.	TRBV7-9	TRBJ2-5	.	TGTGCCAGCAGCTTTGGTAGAGAGACCCAGTACTTC	CASSFGRETQYF
TRBD1	TRBV11-2	TRBJ1-2	.	TGTGCCAGCAGCCCTCGACAGGGGGCGAGTTCGATTGGCTACACCTTC	CASSPRQGASSIGYTF
TRBD2	TRBV2	TRBJ2-7	.	TGTGCCAGCAGAAAACTTGGACTAGCGGGGGACCCCTACGAGCAGTACTTC	CASRKLGLAGDPYEQYF
TRBD1	TRBV18	TRBJ2-7	.	TGTGCCAGCTCACGATCCGGGACAGCCTACGAGCAGTACTTC	CASSRSGTAYEQYF
.	TRBV7-9	TRBJ1-1	.	TGTTCCAGCAGCGGAGGAAGGTATGAAGCTTTCTTT	CSSSGGRYEAFF
.	TRBV7-8	TRBJ2-5	.	TGTGCCAGCAGCCACGGAGAGACCCAGTACTTC	CASSHGETQYF
.	TRBV4-3	TRBJ1-2	few	TGCGCCAGCAGCCAAGGGTGGCAGGGCGGCTATGGCTACACCTTC	CASSQGWQGGYGYTF
TRBD1	TRBV2	TRBJ1-5	.	TGTGCCAGCAAACCGGGGACAGGTTCTGGCAATCAGCCCCAGCATTTT	CASKPGTGSGNQPQHF
.	TRBV19	TRBJ1-5	.	TGTGCCAGTAGTCGGGGGATCAATCAGCCCCAGCATTTT	CASSRGINQPQHF
.	TRBV6-6	TRBJ1-1	.	TGTGCCAGCAGTTACTCCGTAACAGGGTTGAACACTGAAGCTTTCTTT	CASSYSVTGLNTEAFF
.	TRBV7-9	TRBJ2-3	.	TGTGCCAGCAGTTACGCGGGTGCAGATACGCAGTATTTT	CASSYAGADTQYF
.	TRBV6-1	TRBJ2-7	.	TGTGCCAGCAGTCCGGGTCGGCCGTTCCAGTACTTC	CASSPGRPFQYF
.	TRBV6-1	TRBJ2-3	.	TGTGCCAGCAGTGAAAGATTGTATAGCCCGACAGATACGCAGTATTTT	CASSERLYSPTDTQYF
.	TRBV6-5	TRBJ2-1	.	TGTGCCAGCGCCAGGGGAAACAATGAGCAGTTCTTC	CASARGNNEQFF
.	TRBV19	TRBJ2-4	.	TGTGCCAGTAACGGAGGGCGGGCCAAAAACATTCAGTACTTC	CASNGGRAKNIQYF
.	TRBV5-4	TRBJ1-1	few	TGTGCCAGCAGCTTGGCCCTCCGGAACACTGAAGCTTTCTTT	CASSLALRNTEAFF
.	TRBV6-5	TRBJ1-1	.	TGTGCCAGCACGGACAGTCTAACTGAAGCTTTCTTT	CASTDSLTEAFF
TRBD2	TRBV30	TRBJ2-2	once	TGTGCCTGGAGTACCCAGCGGGGGTACACCGGGGAGCTGTTTTTT	CAWSTQRGYTGELFF
.	TRBV4-3	TRBJ1-1	.	TGCGCCAGCAGCCCGGACAAGAACACTGAAGCTTTCTTT	CASSPDKNTEAFF
.	TRBV12-5	TRBJ1-1	few	TGTGCTAGTACCACGGGATACACTGAAGCTTTCTTT	CASTTGYTEAFF
.	TRBV9	TRBJ1-4	once	TGTGCCAGCAGCGTAGGGGTCGGAAGTCAGGCCTCCGGCGAAAAACTGTTTTTT	CASSVGVGSQASGEKLFF
.	TRBV7-9	TRBJ1-1	.	TGTTCCAGCAGCTTGGCAAGGAACACTGAAGCTTTCTTT	CSSSLARNTEAFF
.	TRBV27	TRBJ2-6	.	TGTGCCAGCAGTTTACCATCCTCCGACAGCCTCTCTGGGGCCAACGTCCTGACTTTC	CASSLPSSDSLSGANVLTF
.	TRBV28	TRBJ2-1	.	TGTGCCAGCTCCTTCTCAGGGGTTGCGTTGAACGATGAGCAGTTCTTC	CASSFSGVALNDEQFF
TRBD1	TRBV2	TRBJ2-6	.	TGTGCCAGCAGTGTTTTTAGGGGACAGAAAGGATCTGGGGCCAACGTCCTGACTTTC	CASSVFRGQKGSGANVLTF
.	TRBV29-1	TRBJ1-4	once	TGCAGCGTTGAAGACCGAGCTAATGAAAAACTGTTTTTT	CSVEDRANEKLFF
TRBD1	TRBV4-3	TRBJ1-2	few	TGCGCCAGCAGGGTAAACAGGGGGTGGAACTATGGCTACACCTTC	CASRVNRGWNYGYTF
TRBD1	TRBV14	TRBJ1-4	.	TGTGCCAGCAGCCCCACAGGGGGCGGCACTAATGAAAAACTGTTTTTT	CASSPTGGGTNEKLFF